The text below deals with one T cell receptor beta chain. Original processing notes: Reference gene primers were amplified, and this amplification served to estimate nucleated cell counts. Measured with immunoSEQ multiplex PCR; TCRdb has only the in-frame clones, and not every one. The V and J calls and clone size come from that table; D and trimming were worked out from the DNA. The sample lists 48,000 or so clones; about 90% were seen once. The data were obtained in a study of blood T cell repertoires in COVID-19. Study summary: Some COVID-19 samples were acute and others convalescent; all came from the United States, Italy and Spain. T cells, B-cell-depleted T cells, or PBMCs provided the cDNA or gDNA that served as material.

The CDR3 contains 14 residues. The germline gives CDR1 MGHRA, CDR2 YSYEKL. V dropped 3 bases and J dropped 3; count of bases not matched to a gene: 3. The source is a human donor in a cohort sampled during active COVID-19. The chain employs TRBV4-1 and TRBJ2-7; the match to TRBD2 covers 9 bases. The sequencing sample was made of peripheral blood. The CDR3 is CASSQGTSSYEQYF. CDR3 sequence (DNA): TGCGCCAGCAGCCAGGGGACTAGCAGCTACGAGCAGTACTTC.